Listed here are 22 T cell receptor beta chains from one sample, sequenced in a study of CD8+ T cells in alopecia areata. Treatment: oral pan-JAK inhibitor, 5-10 mg twice daily. Sequencing used cDNA as its template, made by extracting RNA and reverse transcribing it. Sequenced by immunoSEQ multiplex PCR; TCRdb stores in-frame clones only, minus some. The sample holds some 190,000 clones, 45% to 65% seen once. Sequences were derived from CD4+ T cells sorted from blood, sampled at week 4, from a patient treated with tofacitinib. These receptor sequences come from a human donor with alopecia areata.

The chain employs TRBV29-1 and TRBJ2-3, with 7 positions matching TRBD1. CDR1 and CDR2 from the germline V gene are SQVTM and ANQGSEA. V shed 8 bases, J shed 4 bases, and the junction held 9 bases outside the gene matches. The CDR3 length is 13 residues. CDR3 region: CSSNTGASDTQYF. The CDR3 DNA sequence: TGCAGCTCGAACACAGGGGCATCAGATACGCAGTATTTT.

The rearrangement links TRBV2 to TRBJ1-2; D ambiguous. This CDR3 spans 11 amino acids. V gave up 6 bases and J gave up 0 bases, with 2 bases separating them. Germline CDR1 and CDR2: SNHLY and FYNNEI. The CDR3 reads CASRANYGYTF. As DNA, the CDR3 is TGTGCCAGCAGAGCTAACTATGGCTACACCTTC.

V and J are TRBV10-3 and TRBJ2-7, with D perhaps TRBD1 (6 bases). The CDR3 consists of 14 residues. The germline gives CDR1 ENHRY, CDR2 SYGVKD. V gave up 4 bases and J gave up 2 bases, with 12 bases separating them. The CDR3 loop reads CAISVSQGAYEQYF. CDR3 sequence (DNA): TGTGCCATCAGTGTATCACAGGGAGCCTACGAGCAGTACTTC.

This clone was counted a few times. The rearrangement uses TRBV7-9 and TRBJ2-3; D is unresolved. The CDR3 is 14 amino acids. V shed 6 bases and J shed 0 bases, with 10 bases lying between them. Germline V gives CDR1 SEHNR, CDR2 FQNEAQ (reference sequence). As DNA, the CDR3 is TGTGCCAGCAGGAATGCTGGTAGCACAGATACGCAGTATTTT. Translated: CASRNAGSTDTQYF.

This chain links TRBV23-1 with TRBJ2-7; 7 bases are shared with TRBD2. TRBV23-1 is assigned to the ORF class and has an uncertain function. The CDR3 extends over 14 amino acids. V lost 10 bases, J lost 3 bases, and 12 bases stayed unmatched. The DNA of the CDR3 is TGCGCCATCGGAGGGGAGGGCCAGTTCTACGAGCAGTACTTC. This translates into CAIGGEGQFYEQYF.

This clone was counted between two and nine times. This chain uses TRBV5-1 with TRBJ2-1; the D gene is possibly TRBD1 (5 bases). This CDR3 contains 15 residues. The germline V gene encodes CDR1 SGHRS and CDR2 YFSETQ. V lost 0 bases and J 0 bases, leaving 7 bases between the germline ends. The CDR3 is CASSLVGDSYNEQFF. In DNA, the CDR3 is TGCGCCAGCAGCTTGGTAGGGGACTCCTACAATGAGCAGTTCTTC.

The DNA for the CDR3 is TGTGCCAGCAGTGAAGGGACGGACAATGAGCAGTTCTTC. Amino acids: CASSEGTDNEQFF. The chain has TRBV25-1 and TRBJ2-1, with D perhaps being TRBD1 or TRBD2 (5 bases each). V lost 2 bases and J 5 bases, leaving 7 bases between the germline ends. The germline V gene has CDR1 MGHDK and CDR2 SYGVNS. CDR3 length equals 13 residues.

The V gene is TRBV11-2, the J gene TRBJ2-1; D is unclear. The CDR3 is 13 residues long. Germline CDR1 SGHAT, CDR2 FQNNGV. V was cut by 5 bases and J by 3 bases, with 8 bases left in between. This CDR3 reads CASSAELYNEQFF. In DNA form, the CDR3 reads TGTGCCAGCAGCGCCGAGCTCTACAATGAGCAGTTCTTC.

This rearrangement joins TRBV30 to TRBJ2-5, with 7 bases fitting TRBD1. V shed 2 bases and J 7 bases; nucleotides not matched to a gene: 7. CDR1 is GTSNPN, CDR2 SVGIG, per germline (reference sequence). CDR3 length equals 13 residues. Here the CDR3 reads CAWSQGQERTQYF. In DNA, the CDR3 is TGTGCCTGGAGTCAAGGACAGGAAAGGACCCAGTACTTC.

This sequence joins TRBV27 and TRBJ1-4, with D maybe TRBD1 (5 bases). The CDR3 is 13 residues long. CDR1 is MNHEY and CDR2 is SMNVEV in the germline V gene (reference sequence). V was cut by 8 bases and J by 4 bases, with 11 bases left in between. Here the CDR3 reads CASRGSNNEKLFF. The CDR3 nucleotides read TGTGCCAGCCGGGGGAGCAATAATGAAAAACTGTTTTTT.

This CDR3 is CACRSNRGFEKLFF. As DNA, the CDR3 is TGTGCCTGTCGTAGTAACAGGGGGTTTGAAAAACTGTTTTTT. This chain links TRBV30 with TRBJ1-4; TRBD1 agrees at 8 bases. Germline V gene data show CDR1 as GTSNPN and CDR2 as SVGIG (reference sequence). This CDR3 has 14 residues. J was trimmed by 7 bases and V by 6 bases; bases with no gene match: 10.

The rearrangement joins TRBV2 to TRBJ2-7, with 9 bases lining up with TRBD1. CDR1 and CDR2 from the germline V gene are SNHLY and FYNNEI. This CDR3 is 15 amino acids long. V trimming: 6 bases; J trimming: 2 bases; junction bases outside the gene matches: 8. This CDR3 reads CASSQQGANTYEQYF. Written as DNA, the CDR3 is TGTGCCAGCAGCCAACAGGGGGCAAATACCTACGAGCAGTACTTC.

This chain joins TRBV30 and TRBJ2-5; D remains unclear. The V end lost 2 bases, the J end lost 3 bases, and 10 bases lay between the germline ends. This CDR3 is 13 amino acids long. CDR1 and CDR2 (germline): GTSNPN, SVGIG (reference sequence). CDR3 nucleotides: TGTGCCTGGAGTCCGTTTGGGAAAGAGACCCAGTACTTC. This codes for CAWSPFGKETQYF.

This clone was observed a handful of times. The rearrangement links TRBV7-9 to TRBJ2-1; D is undetermined. The CDR3 is 14 amino acids. Germline V CDR1 and CDR2: SEHNR, FQNEAQ (reference sequence). V shed 0 bases and J shed 6 bases, with 9 bases lying between them. This chain's CDR3 is CASSLAVVGNEQFF. CDR3 coding DNA: TGTGCCAGCAGCTTAGCGGTGGTAGGCAATGAGCAGTTCTTC.

The chain couples TRBV6-5 to TRBJ1-2; possible D gene TRBD1, 5 bases. CDR1 and CDR2 from the germline V gene are MNHEY and SVGAGI. V was trimmed by 6 bases and J by 6 bases, leaving 8 bases between them. This CDR3 is built from 11 residues. CDR3 amino acids: CASRWDHGYTF. In DNA form, the CDR3 reads TGTGCCAGCAGGTGGGACCATGGCTACACCTTC.

CDR3 in amino acids: CASSLVLAEWETQYF. Written as DNA, the CDR3 is TGCGCCAGCAGCTTGGTGTTAGCGGAGTGGGAGACCCAGTACTTC. The J gene is TRBJ2-5, the V gene TRBV5-1; D possibly corresponds to TRBD2 (6 bases). Trimming removed 0 bases at V and 5 bases at J, with 14 bases between. Germline V gene data show CDR1 as SGHRS and CDR2 as YFSETQ. CDR3 length equals 15 residues.

This clone was seen more than once but under ten times. The rearrangement joins TRBV29-1 to TRBJ2-5, with TRBD1 matching over 7 bases. The germline gives CDR1 SQVTM, CDR2 ANQGSEA. This CDR3 has 11 amino acids. The ends lost 4 bases at V and 5 bases at J; junction bases unmatched: 1. The CDR3 is CSVAQGETQYF. CDR3 coding DNA: TGCAGCGTTGCACAGGGGGAGACCCAGTACTTC.

The rearrangement links TRBV30 to TRBJ2-1; 10 bases are a match to TRBD2. Germline V gene sequence: CDR1 GTSNPN, CDR2 SVGIG (reference sequence). Trimming cost V 0 bases and J 0 bases; bases outside gene matches: 2. The CDR3 sequence is 16 residues long. In DNA, the CDR3 is TGTGCCTGGAGTGTACCTAGCGGGGGCTCCTACAATGAGCAGTTCTTC. Amino acids: CAWSVPSGGSYNEQFF.

The rearrangement links TRBV5-1 to TRBJ2-7, with TRBD2 matching over 11 bases. After removal of 3 bases from V and 7 bases from J, the junction contained 18 bases not matched to a gene. The CDR3 runs 18 residues. Germline V CDR1 and CDR2: SGHRS, YFSETQ. The CDR3 nucleotides read TGCGCCAGCAGCTGGGGGGGACTAGCGGTACCGCTTCTCGAGGAGCAGTACTTC. Translating it yields CASSWGGLAVPLLEEQYF.

V gene TRBV5-1 combines with J gene TRBJ2-1, with unresolved D. With 6 bases removed from V and 0 bases from J, the gap between germline ends came to 13 bases. The CDR3 covers 15 residues. From germline, CDR1 is SGHRS and CDR2 YFSETQ. DNA for the CDR3: TGCGCCAGCACCCTCACTCGGAGCTCCTACAATGAGCAGTTCTTC. Translated: CASTLTRSSYNEQFF.

This clone was recorded a few times. The CDR3 DNA reads TGCAGCTTTTTAGCGGGGGAGGCCTCCTACGAGCAGTACTTC. Protein: CSFLAGEASYEQYF. The chain uses TRBV29-1 and TRBJ2-7; 9 bases are shared with TRBD2. Trimming took 8 bases from V and 0 from J; bases not matched to a gene: 8. This CDR3 is 14 amino acids long. In germline, CDR1 is SQVTM, CDR2 ANQGSEA.

The chain joins TRBV29-1 to TRBJ1-1; 7 nucleotides line up with TRBD1. The germline V gene encodes CDR1 SQVTM and CDR2 ANQGSEA. CDR3 length: 12 amino acids. Written as DNA, the CDR3 is TGCAGGGCCCAGGCAGGGGGAACTGAAGCTTTCTTT. Translation: CRAQAGGTEAFF.